Below are 21 T cell receptor beta chains sequenced from a single sample in a study of OX40 agonist ivuxolimab in advanced cancers. The library was made by the immunoSEQ multiplex PCR assay. The immuneACCESS repertoire file appears here via TCRdb, limited to in-frame rearrangements. These files lack a portion of the clones; in checked studies, under half of the deficit traces to unresolved V genes, and the cause of the others is not known. This sample gives around 110,000 clones in total; around nine tenths of them show up just once. Approximately 0.52% of the sample is in the top ten clones. Sequencing used CD4+ or CD8+ T cells sorted from blood, obtained in a trial of the OX40 agonist ivuxolimab. The source is an adult with an advanced solid tumor such as melanoma, head and neck, liver or kidney cancer.

V usage is TRBV19 and J usage is TRBJ2-7, with 11 bases matching TRBD1. The germline CDR1 and CDR2 sequences are LNHDA and SQIVND (reference sequence). The CDR3 sequence is 14 residues long. V was clipped by 4 bases and J by 5 bases; unmatched bases: 4. The CDR3 DNA is TGTGCCAGTAGTACCGGGACAGGGGGTCACGAGCAGTACTTC. This codes for CASSTGTGGHEQYF.

V and J are TRBV6-1 and TRBJ2-7, with D perhaps matching TRBD1 (6 bases). This CDR3 has 13 residues. CDR1 MNHNS and CDR2 SASEGT come from the germline V gene. V lost 2 bases and J lost 13, with 18 bases in between. CDR3 sequence (DNA): TGTGCCAGCAGTGAAAGGCCCGAACAGGGTCCATACTTC. This encodes CASSERPEQGPYF.

The chain joins TRBV6-4 to TRBJ2-5; 9 positions agree with TRBD1. The germline gives CDR1 MRHNA, CDR2 SNTAGT. With 8 bases clipped from V and 3 bases from J, the junction kept 4 bases outside the gene matches. The CDR3 totals 13 residues. Here the CDR3 reads CASARTGEETQYF. Written as DNA, the CDR3 is TGTGCCAGCGCCCGGACAGGGGAAGAGACCCAGTACTTC.

This sequence joins TRBV4-2 and TRBJ2-7, with 11 bases identical to TRBD2. V was clipped by 1 base and J by 2 bases; unmatched bases: 1. Germline CDR1 reads LGHNA; CDR2 reads YNFKEQ. The CDR3 is made up of 15 amino acids. The CDR3 reads CASSQGLAGPYEQYF. CDR3 nucleotides: TGTGCCAGCAGCCAAGGACTAGCGGGACCCTACGAGCAGTACTTC.

V gene TRBV7-9 combines with J gene TRBJ2-1; D call uncertain. This CDR3 contains 12 residues. Germline CDR1 SEHNR, CDR2 FQNEAQ (reference sequence). Trimming took off 1 base at V and 3 bases at J, with 1 base between the two ends. The CDR3 is CASSLDYNEQFF. The DNA for the CDR3 is TGTGCCAGCAGCTTAGACTACAATGAGCAGTTCTTC.

V and J are TRBV7-2 and TRBJ2-7; 8 nucleotides match TRBD2. The germline V gene has CDR1 SGHTA and CDR2 FQGNSA. The trim removed 1 base at V and 5 bases at J, leaving 10 bases unmatched. The CDR3 length is 16 residues. The CDR3: CASSLDWERGIHEQYF. The CDR3 DNA reads TGTGCCAGCAGCTTAGACTGGGAGCGGGGGATCCACGAGCAGTACTTC. The entire variable domain, with the rest obtained from reference TRBV7-2 and TRBJ2-7, is as follows: GAGVSQSPSNKVTEKGKDVELRCDPISGHTALYWYRQSLGQGLEFLIYFQGNSAPDKSGLPSDRFSAERTGGSVSTLTIQRTQQEDSAVYLCASSLDWERGIHEQYFGPGTRLTVT.

The rearrangement uses TRBV9 and TRBJ2-2; possible D gene TRBD2, 5 bases. This CDR3 region has 14 residues. CDR1 and CDR2 from the germline V gene are SGDLS and YYNGEE. Trimming stripped 7 bases from V and 0 bases from J, with 10 bases between. The CDR3 sequence is CASLPGTNTGELFF. The CDR3 nucleotides are TGTGCCAGCCTGCCGGGGACGAACACCGGGGAGCTGTTTTTT.

This chain joins TRBV9 and TRBJ1-1; D not resolved. V was shortened by 4 bases and J by 4 bases, with 17 bases between the two germline ends. Germline CDR1 reads SGDLS; CDR2 reads YYNGEE. This CDR3 region has 15 residues. The CDR3 DNA sequence: TGTGCCAGCAGCCCCCGCAGTGACTGGGGCACTGAAGCTTTCTTT. This encodes CASSPRSDWGTEAFF.

The V gene is TRBV2, the J gene TRBJ2-2, with TRBD1 identical over 11 bases. J lost 7 bases, V lost 6 bases, and 4 bases had no gene match. The germline V gene has CDR1 SNHLY and CDR2 FYNNEI. The CDR3 sequence is 14 residues long. The CDR3 spells CASSGQGASGELFF. The CDR3 nucleotides read TGTGCCAGCAGCGGACAGGGGGCTAGCGGGGAGCTGTTTTTT.

In this sample, this clone turned up once. The chain links TRBV6-5 to TRBJ2-1; D may correspond to TRBD1 or TRBD2 (5 bases each). The CDR3 loop spans 16 amino acids. CDR1 is MNHEY and CDR2 is SVGAGI in the germline V gene. V was trimmed by 0 bases and J by 4 bases, leaving 13 bases between them. CDR3 bases: TGTGCCAGCAGTTACTCGGGACCTCACATGTACAATGAGCAGTTCTTC. Translation gives CASSYSGPHMYNEQFF.

The chain joins TRBV30 to TRBJ2-2; D gene unclear. Germline lookup yields CDR1 GTSNPN and CDR2 SVGIG (reference sequence). V lost 2 bases and J lost 0, with 7 bases in between. The CDR3 is 14 residues long. CDR3 amino acids: CAWSRAPNTGELFF. The DNA of the CDR3 is TGTGCCTGGAGTCGGGCCCCGAACACCGGGGAGCTGTTTTTT.

The chain joins TRBV5-8 to TRBJ1-4; maybe TRBD1 (6 bases). V dropped 4 bases and J dropped 8 bases, with 24 bases sitting between them. CDR1 is SGHTS and CDR2 is YDEGEE in the germline V gene. The CDR3 totals 17 residues. The CDR3 DNA reads TGTGCCAGCAGCCAGGGGACCACCTTTAGTTCTGGCGAAAAACTGTTTTTT. This translates into CASSQGTTFSSGEKLFF.

The chain uses TRBV5-1 and TRBJ1-3; D remains ambiguous. CDR1 and CDR2 (germline): SGHRS, YFSETQ. Trimming pared 0 bases from V and 2 bases from J, leaving 12 bases between. This CDR3 is 16 amino acids long. The CDR3 sequence is CASSLVLAGAGNTIYF. CDR3 sequence (DNA): TGCGCCAGCAGCTTGGTATTGGCTGGGGCTGGAAACACCATATATTTT.

The rearrangement joins TRBV27 to TRBJ2-5; D is unclear. The CDR3 sequence is 13 residues long. CDR1 and CDR2 from the germline V gene are MNHEY and SMNVEV (reference sequence). Trimming stripped 1 base from V and 5 bases from J, with 8 bases between. The CDR3 DNA reads as TGTGCCAGCAGTTTATTGAACTCGGAGACCCAGTACTTC. As protein: CASSLLNSETQYF.

This clone was detected once. The chain carries TRBV7-2 and TRBJ2-3; 7 bases align to TRBD1. The ends lost 6 bases at V and 2 bases at J; junction bases unmatched: 8. Germline V gives CDR1 SGHTA, CDR2 FQGNSA. The CDR3 sequence is 15 residues long. CDR3 region: CASRPDRAHTDTQYF. The CDR3 DNA follows: TGTGCCAGCAGACCCGACAGGGCGCACACAGATACGCAGTATTTT.

The chain recombines TRBV2 with TRBJ2-5; 11 bases line up with TRBD1. Germline V gene data show CDR1 as SNHLY and CDR2 as FYNNEI. This CDR3 is built from 15 residues. Trimming cost V 7 bases and J 4 bases; bases outside gene matches: 8. DNA of the CDR3: TGTGCCAGCACCTTGGACAGGGGGCAAATAGAGACCCAGTACTTC. Translated, it gives CASTLDRGQIETQYF.

This chain uses TRBV6-5 with TRBJ2-7, with 7 bases aligning to TRBD1. The CDR3 sequence is 12 residues long. CDR1 and CDR2 from the germline V gene are MNHEY and SVGAGI. The ends lost 6 bases at V and 3 bases at J; junction bases unmatched: 2. The CDR3, as DNA: TGTGCCAGCAGCCGGACAGGCTACGAGCAGTACTTC. This sequence encodes CASSRTGYEQYF.

The rearrangement joins TRBV4-3 to TRBJ2-1; no definite D call. Germline assignment: CDR1 LGHNA and CDR2 YSLEER. V was clipped by 4 bases and J by 9 bases, with 7 bases between them. The CDR3 runs 11 residues. The CDR3, as DNA: TGCGCCAGCAGCCTCCGGACTGAGCAGTTCTTC. This gives the protein CASSLRTEQFF.

The chain has TRBV6-5 and TRBJ2-2; no clear D gene. With 2 bases removed from V and 2 bases from J, the gap between germline ends came to 9 bases. This CDR3 has 15 amino acids. In germline, CDR1 is MNHEY, CDR2 SVGAGI. The CDR3 DNA sequence: TGTGCCAGCAGTTACGGAGCGACTAACACCGGGGAGCTGTTTTTT. Encoded protein: CASSYGATNTGELFF.

This chain joins TRBV5-4 and TRBJ1-1; tentative D call: TRBD1 (5 bases). From germline, CDR1 is SGHNT and CDR2 YYREEE (reference sequence). The length of the CDR3 is 13 residues. V lost 0 bases and J lost 10, with 13 bases in between. Written as DNA, the CDR3 is TGTGCCAGCAGCTTGGCCGGGACGGACGGAGCTTTCTTT. It yields the protein CASSLAGTDGAFF.

The rearrangement joins TRBV6-5 to TRBJ1-4; D uncertain. Germline assignment: CDR1 MNHEY and CDR2 SVGAGI. V was cut by 2 bases and J by 10 bases, with 20 bases left in between. The CDR3 is 16 amino acids. The CDR3 here is CASSYDGRSQFGKLFF. CDR3 DNA sequence: TGTGCCAGCAGTTACGACGGAAGGTCACAATTTGGAAAACTGTTTTTT.